This TCR beta chain appears in the sequencing data of a study of T cells in Graves' hyperthyroidism and ophthalmopathy. There are a few counts of this clonotype. Antigen unknown. Findings and limits, study-wide: The model predicted ophthalmopathy a median roughly 6.5 months before onset. Most clonotypes that expanded in the thyroid above 0.001 also showed up in blood.

It was considered stable Graves' hyperthyroidism when ophthalmopathy did not progress within 18 months. The diagnoses drew upon clinical symptoms, serum thyroxine and TRAb, thyroid ultrasound and orbital computed tomography. TCR beta CDR3 sequences were amplified from RNA transcripts. First-round RT-PCR targeting the TCR CDR3 was performed with the HTBI primer set. Each CDR3 protein gets one entry after TCRdb re-called the multiplex PCR reads with MiXCR. The table includes about 400,000 distinct CDR3 sequences, 15% detected once. Sequencing was carried out using blood. This TCR derives from a woman in her twenties or thirties with Graves' hyperthyroidism.

The CDR3 loop is CSARRTQTTNEKLFF. As DNA, the CDR3 is TGCAGTGCTAGACGGACACAGACAACTAATGAAAAACTGTTTTTT. The chain recombines TRBV20-1 with TRBJ1-4, with D possibly matching TRBD1 (5 bases). V was pared by 2 bases and J by 0 bases, with 10 bases between. Germline lookup yields CDR1 DFQATT and CDR2 SNEGSKA (reference sequence). The CDR3 runs 15 residues.